The source of this T cell receptor (beta chain) is a study of Graves' ophthalmopathy and Graves' hyperthyroidism. Points from the study as a whole: Most expanded thyroid clonotypes above 0.001 frequency also appeared in blood.

Germline V gives CDR1 MNHNS, CDR2 SASEGT. Trimming took off 5 bases at V and 8 bases at J, with 18 bases between the two ends. There are 14 residues in the CDR3. The authors amplified TCR beta CDR3 regions from RNA transcripts. HTBI primers were used in a first-round RT-PCR, which preceded a second-round multiplex PCR. Via MiXCR, TCRdb re-called the multiplex PCR reads, giving one row per CDR3 protein. The data contain 260,000 or so distinct CDR3 sequences, around 50% of them singletons. A remark on this clonotype: The target antigen is unknown.

The source material was peripheral blood. The J gene is TRBJ1-2, the V gene TRBV6-1; the D gene is possibly TRBD1 (6 bases). The receptor comes from an adult man with Graves' ophthalmopathy. The CDR3 loop is CASSYRGALWGYTF. The CDR3 bases are TGTGCCAGCAGTTACCGGGGGGCTCTGTGGGGCTACACCTTC.